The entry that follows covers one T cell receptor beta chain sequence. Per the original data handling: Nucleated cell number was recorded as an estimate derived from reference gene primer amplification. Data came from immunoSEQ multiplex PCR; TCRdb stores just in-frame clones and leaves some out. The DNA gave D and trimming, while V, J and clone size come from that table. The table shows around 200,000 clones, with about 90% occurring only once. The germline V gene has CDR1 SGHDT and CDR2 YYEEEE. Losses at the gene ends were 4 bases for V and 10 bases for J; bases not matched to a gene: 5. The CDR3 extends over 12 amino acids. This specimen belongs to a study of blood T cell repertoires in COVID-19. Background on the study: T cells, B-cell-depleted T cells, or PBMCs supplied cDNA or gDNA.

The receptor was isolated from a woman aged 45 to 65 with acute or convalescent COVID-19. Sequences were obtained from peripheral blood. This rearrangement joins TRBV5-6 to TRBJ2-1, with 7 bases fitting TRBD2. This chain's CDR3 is CASSPSGIEQFF. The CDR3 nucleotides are TGTGCCAGCAGCCCAAGCGGGATCGAGCAGTTCTTC.